This TCR beta chain was identified during a study of OX40 agonist ivuxolimab in advanced cancers. Study background: Patients were treated with intravenous ivuxolimab, dosed at 0.01 to 10 mg/kg and infused every 2 weeks. Patients with hepatocellular carcinoma, melanoma, renal cell or head and neck cancer made up the dose-escalation patients.

Assay used: immunoSEQ multiplex PCR; TCRdb lists only in-frame clones, some missing. The table records about 53,000 clones, 80% to 90% of them present only once. This CDR3 is 14 amino acids long. Germline V CDR1 and CDR2: MNHEY, SMNVEV (reference sequence). V was clipped by 4 bases and J by 3 bases, with 12 bases between them. Details on this clone: Its target is unknown.

Study-level findings and limits: CD4+ T cells averaged fewer expanded clones than CD8+ T cells.

Researchers took blood at baseline, on cycle 4 day 1, and on cycle 7 day 1. The V call is TRBV27, the J call TRBJ1-2; D is uncertain. The sequence came from an adult with an advanced solid tumor such as melanoma, head and neck, liver or kidney cancer. The sample in question was CD4+ or CD8+ T cells sorted from blood, obtained in a trial of the OX40 agonist ivuxolimab. For the CDR3, the DNA is TGTGCCAGCAGTTACCAACACGGGCACTATGGCTACACCTTC. This gives the protein CASSYQHGHYGYTF.